Following are 6 T cell receptor beta chains from one sample sequenced in a study of response to subunit inactivated influenza vaccine. TCRdb re-analysed the RT-PCR reads in MiXCR, keeping a single row per CDR3 protein. The repertoire consists of 550,000 to 800,000 distinct CDR3 sequences, with approximately 13% occurring once and the leading ten covering 5.5% to 8%. The sequences come from PBMCs from blood, collected less than 15 days before vaccination. These receptors all stem from a man aged 45-60 years who received an inactivated influenza vaccine.

The chain carries TRBV27 and TRBJ2-6; D is uncertain. V was trimmed by 5 bases and J by 0 bases, leaving 11 bases between them. This CDR3 is built from 16 residues. CDR1 is MNHEY and CDR2 is SMNVEV in the germline V gene (reference sequence). DNA of the CDR3: TGTGCCAGCAGTATCCTCGGGTTCTCTGGGGCCAACGTCCTGACTTTC. Translating gives CASSILGFSGANVLTF.

This rearrangement joins TRBV6-4 to TRBJ2-1, with TRBD2 matching over 14 bases. The germline gives CDR1 MRHNA, CDR2 SNTAGT. J lost 8 bases, V lost 6 bases, and 6 bases had no gene match. CDR3 length: 15 amino acids. CDR3: CASSSGTSGGYEQFF. As DNA, the CDR3 is TGTGCCAGCAGCTCCGGGACTAGCGGGGGCTATGAGCAGTTCTTC.

This clonotype was observed many times. The chain employs TRBV7-8 and TRBJ2-7; D is undetermined. The germline gives CDR1 SGHVS, CDR2 FQNEAQ. V dropped 5 bases and J dropped 3 bases, with 11 bases sitting between them. The CDR3 covers 13 residues. The DNA of the CDR3 is TGTGCCAGCAGCCCCCGACATCTCTACGAGCAGTACTTC. This codes for CASSPRHLYEQYF.

The chain combines TRBV12-3 or TRBV12-4 with TRBJ2-6; D is perhaps TRBD1 (5 bases). The CDR3 is 17 residues long. Trimming removed 2 bases from V and 0 bases from J, with 11 bases in between. This chain's CDR3 is CASSLKGRVSGANVLTF. CDR3 coding DNA: TGTGCCAGCAGTTTAAAGGGCAGGGTCTCTGGGGCCAACGTCCTGACTTTC.

The chain recombines TRBV12-3 or TRBV12-4 with TRBJ1-4; D is ambiguous. The V gene lost 5 bases and the J gene lost 3 bases, with 16 bases spanning the gap. The CDR3 length is 16 residues. CDR3 amino acids: CASSPTGMVANEKLFF. The CDR3 coding sequence is TGTGCCAGCAGTCCTACCGGGATGGTGGCTAATGAAAAACTGTTTTTT.

The sample holds a few counts of this clonotype. V is TRBV2 and J is TRBJ2-7; D may be TRBD1 (5 bases). This CDR3 contains 14 residues. Looked up from germline, CDR1 is SNHLY and CDR2 is FYNNEI. V gave up 5 bases and J gave up 4 bases, with 15 bases separating them. The CDR3 sequence: CASSPARVMYEQYF. CDR3 sequence (DNA): TGTGCCAGCAGTCCCGCCAGGGTCATGTACGAGCAGTACTTC.